This T cell receptor (beta chain) is from a study of CD8+ T cells in alopecia areata. Study-wide points: Having one nonresponder leaves uncertain how baseline CD8+ expansion relates to response.

Extracted RNA was reverse transcribed, and the resulting cDNA served as sequencing template. Here immunoSEQ multiplex PCR was the method, and the copy in TCRdb shows in-frame clones only, minus some. The sample consists of some 200,000 clones, roughly 64% of them appearing once. This clone was observed a single time. Its cognate antigen is unknown. Germline CDR1 reads MNHEY; CDR2 reads SMNVEV (reference sequence). The CDR3 contains 14 residues. Trimming shortened V by 2 bases and J by 4 bases, and 11 bases separated the two germline ends. As to treatment: oral pan-JAK inhibitor, 5-10 mg twice daily. The rearrangement links TRBV27 to TRBJ2-5; D assignment may be TRBD1 or TRBD2 (5 bases each). Sequencing was performed on CD8+ T cells sorted from blood, taken at week 24, from a patient treated with tofacitinib. This clonotype was obtained from a human donor with alopecia areata. The CDR3 sequence is CASSLGGLAETQYF. CDR3 DNA sequence: TGTGCCAGCAGTTTAGGGGGTTTGGCAGAGACCCAGTACTTC.